This T cell receptor beta chain is drawn from a study of T cell repertoires in cytomegalovirus infection. Deletions cut 4 bases from V and 7 bases from J, with 20 bases between. This CDR3 comprises 15 residues. With regard to this clonotype: Its antigen is unknown.

TCRdb analysed the reads with MiXCR anew, one entry per CDR3 protein. The table includes approximately 590,000 distinct CDR3 sequences, 40% detected once. The clonotype was recovered from a human donor in good health (CMV status not recorded). Some clones in this sample may be carry-over from other donors' samples. J is TRBJ2-7 and V is TRBV12-3 or TRBV12-4, with D tentatively TRBD2 (6 bases). Sequenced here: cultured PBMCs, sampled from culture after CMV antigen stimulation. CDR3 bases: TGTGCCAGCAGTTCTCCCGGGACTCCCTGGGGGGAGCAGTACTTC. It yields the protein CASSSPGTPWGEQYF.